Listed below are T cell receptor beta chains from one sample, sequenced in a study of Ad26.COV2.S vaccination and SARS-CoV-2 variants. Sequenced by immunoSEQ multiplex PCR; TCRdb stores in-frame clones only, minus some. The sample holds hundreds of thousands of clones, roughly 90% seen once. The sample was peripheral blood, taken in a trial of Ad26.COV2.S vaccine versus placebo. The receptors here all came from a person aged 18-65 years who received the Ad26.COV2.S COVID-19 vaccine or a placebo. The CDR3 runs from the conserved cysteine through the conserved F or W. A D gene is named only where the DNA matches it firmly. Clone size is shown for a subset of rows, as once, few, many or a class of expanded clone.

V gene	clone size	D gene	J gene	CDR3 length	CDR3 DNA	CDR3 protein
TRBV21-1	once	.	TRBJ1-4	18	TGTGCCAGCAGCAAAGCGAGGACAGGGGGTGAAACTAATGAAAAACTGTTTTTT	CASSKARTGGETNEKLFF
TRBV2	.	.	TRBJ1-2	13	TGTGCCAGCTTCTTGGGGGCGCGAAGCGGCTACACCTTC	CASFLGARSGYTF
TRBV7-8	.	.	TRBJ2-6	13	TGTGCCAGCAGCTTTTCTGGGGCCAACGTCCTGACTTTC	CASSFSGANVLTF
TRBV7-9	.	TRBD1	TRBJ2-1	16	TGTGCCAGCCATATCCGGACAGGACCCAGGGACGATGAGCAGTTCTTC	CASHIRTGPRDDEQFF
TRBV5-1	.	TRBD2	TRBJ2-1	15	TGCGCCAGCAGCACCGGGACTAGCGGGAGTTATGAGCAGTTCTTC	CASSTGTSGSYEQFF
TRBV2	.	.	TRBJ2-3	12	TGTGCCAGCAACGGCGGCACAGATACGCAGTATTTT	CASNGGTDTQYF
TRBV6-6	.	.	TRBJ1-1	14	TGTGCCAGCAGATTATCTGCAGGGGACACTGAAGCTTTCTTT	CASRLSAGDTEAFF
TRBV27	.	TRBD1	TRBJ2-7	14	TGTGCCAGCAGTAGCTGGGACAGCCGTTACGAGCAGTACTTC	CASSSWDSRYEQYF
TRBV30	.	TRBD2	TRBJ2-1	14	TGTGCCTGGACTTCGCTAGCGGGGTCTGGGCGGCAGTTCTTC	CAWTSLAGSGRQFF
TRBV19	.	.	TRBJ2-7	14	TGTGCCAGTAGTCCCAGATCGACCTGGTTGGAGCAGTACTTC	CASSPRSTWLEQYF
TRBV5-1	few	TRBD1	TRBJ1-1	13	TGCGCCAGCAGCGACAGGGGCGGACTTGAAGCTTTCTTT	CASSDRGGLEAFF
TRBV7-3	.	.	TRBJ1-5	17	TGTGCCAGCAGCTTAACTGGGGCCGGGAACTATAATCAGCCCCAGCATTTT	CASSLTGAGNYNQPQHF
TRBV27	.	TRBD1	TRBJ2-7	15	TGTGCCAGCAGTCAACCGGGACAGGGGGGCGACGAGCAGTACTTC	CASSQPGQGGDEQYF
TRBV15	.	.	TRBJ2-1	16	TGTGCCACCAGCAGAGATCTTGAATGGAGAGGAAATGAGCAGTTCTTC	CATSRDLEWRGNEQFF
TRBV4-2	.	TRBD2	TRBJ2-1	18	TGTGCCAGCAGCCAAGACTGGGCGGGAGGGCCGCTTGCCAATGAGCAGTTCTTC	CASSQDWAGGPLANEQFF
TRBV6-4	.	.	TRBJ2-3	13	TGTGCCAGCAGTGCCCAACCATCAGATACGCAGTATTTT	CASSAQPSDTQYF
TRBV6-4	.	.	TRBJ1-2	15	TGTGCCAGCAGTACCCCATCGACAGAAAGCTATGGCTACACCTTC	CASSTPSTESYGYTF
TRBV2	.	TRBD1	TRBJ2-2	15	TGTGCCAGCAGGCGGACAGGTCCGGGTATTGGGGAGCTGTTTTTT	CASRRTGPGIGELFF
TRBV24-1	.	.	TRBJ2-3	16	TGTGCCACCAGTGATCCGACCCCGGGTCAAACAGATACGCAGTATTTT	CATSDPTPGQTDTQYF
TRBV6-6	.	.	TRBJ2-5	13	TGTGCCAGCATCCCGGGAGCTCAAGAGACCCAGTACTTC	CASIPGAQETQYF
TRBV4-2	.	.	TRBJ2-7	15	TGTGCCAGCAGCCTGGGGCAGGGGGGTAACTACGAGCAGTACTTC	CASSLGQGGNYEQYF
TRBV5-5	.	.	TRBJ2-1	16	TGTGCCAGCAGCTTGGTTGGCCGCAGCTCCTACAATGAGCAGTTCTTC	CASSLVGRSSYNEQFF
TRBV6-2/TRBV6-3	.	.	TRBJ2-1	12	TGTGCCAGCAGTGTGACTCCGAATGAGCAGTTCTTC	CASSVTPNEQFF